The clone carrying this TCR beta chain appeared many times. These data are taken from a study of T cells in Graves' hyperthyroidism and ophthalmopathy. RNA transcripts yielded amplified TCR beta CDR3 regions. First-round RT-PCR with HTBI primers amplified the TCR CDR3 region. TCRdb re-called the multiplex PCR reads with MiXCR, one entry per CDR3 protein. The repertoire holds about 400,000 distinct CDR3 sequences, with 13% as singletons. This CDR3 comprises 16 residues. Per germline, CDR1 PRHDT and CDR2 FYEKMQ (reference sequence). The V gene lost 5 bases and the J gene lost 1 base, with 17 bases spanning the gap.

Sequencing was done on a sample of blood. The genes are TRBV13 and TRBJ1-1; D is uncertain. The TCR comes from a woman aged 18-29 years with Graves' hyperthyroidism. The CDR3 DNA sequence: TGTGCCAGCAGCAATGGCGGGGAGAGTGGGAACACTGAAGCTTTCTTT. Translating gives CASSNGGESGNTEAFF.